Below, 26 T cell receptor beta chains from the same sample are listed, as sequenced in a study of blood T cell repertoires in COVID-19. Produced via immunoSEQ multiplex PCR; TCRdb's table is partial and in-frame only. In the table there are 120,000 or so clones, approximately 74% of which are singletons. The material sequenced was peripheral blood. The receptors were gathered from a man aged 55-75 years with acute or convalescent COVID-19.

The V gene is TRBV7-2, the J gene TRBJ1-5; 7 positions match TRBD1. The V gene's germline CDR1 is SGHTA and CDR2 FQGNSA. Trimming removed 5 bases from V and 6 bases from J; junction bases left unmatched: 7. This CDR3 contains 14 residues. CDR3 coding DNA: TGTGCCAGCAGCCCCAGACAGGGAGGTCAGCCCCAGCATTTT. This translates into CASSPRQGGQPQHF.

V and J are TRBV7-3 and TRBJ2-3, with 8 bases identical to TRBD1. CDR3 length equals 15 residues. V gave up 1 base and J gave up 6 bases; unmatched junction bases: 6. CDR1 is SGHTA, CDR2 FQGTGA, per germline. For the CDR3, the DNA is TGTGCCAGCAGCTTAATTCAGGGGGCCCTGGATACGCAGTATTTT. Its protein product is CASSLIQGALDTQYF.

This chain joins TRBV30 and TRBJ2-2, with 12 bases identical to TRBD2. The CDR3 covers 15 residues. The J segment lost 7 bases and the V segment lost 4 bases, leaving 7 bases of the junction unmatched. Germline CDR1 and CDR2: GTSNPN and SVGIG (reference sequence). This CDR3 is CAWIRLAGVGGELFF. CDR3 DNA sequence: TGTGCCTGGATAAGACTAGCGGGGGTCGGCGGGGAGCTGTTTTTT.

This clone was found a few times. DNA of the CDR3: TGTGCCACCAGTACCAGGACCTCCGGAGGGAATGGCTACACCTTC. Encoded protein: CATSTRTSGGNGYTF. The J gene is TRBJ1-2, the V gene TRBV24-1; the D is unclear. CDR3 length: 15 amino acids. The V and J ends lost 6 bases and 6 bases respectively, with 19 bases between them. Germline CDR1 and CDR2: KGHDR and SFDVKD.

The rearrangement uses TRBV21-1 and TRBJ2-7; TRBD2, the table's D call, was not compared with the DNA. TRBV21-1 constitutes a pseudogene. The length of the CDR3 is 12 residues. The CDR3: CASSRPTYEQYF. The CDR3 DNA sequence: TGTGCCAGCAGCCGCCCTACCTACGAGCAGTACTTC.

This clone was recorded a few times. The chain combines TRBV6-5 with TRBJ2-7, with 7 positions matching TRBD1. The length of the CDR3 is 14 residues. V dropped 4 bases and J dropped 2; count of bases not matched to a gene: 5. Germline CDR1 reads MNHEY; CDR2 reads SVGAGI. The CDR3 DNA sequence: TGTGCCAGCAGTTTGAACAGGGGCCCCTACGAGCAGTACTTC. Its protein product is CASSLNRGPYEQYF.

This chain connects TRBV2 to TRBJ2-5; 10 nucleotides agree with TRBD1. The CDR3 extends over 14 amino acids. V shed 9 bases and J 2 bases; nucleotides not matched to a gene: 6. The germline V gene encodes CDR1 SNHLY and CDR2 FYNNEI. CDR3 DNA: TGTGCCAGTTCCGGGACAGGGGTTCAAGAGACCCAGTACTTC. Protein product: CASSGTGVQETQYF.

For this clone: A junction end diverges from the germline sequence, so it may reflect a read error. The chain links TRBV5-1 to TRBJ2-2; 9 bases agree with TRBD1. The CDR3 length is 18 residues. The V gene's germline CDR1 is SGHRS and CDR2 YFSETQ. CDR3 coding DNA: TGCGCCAGCAGACGGATAGGGACAGGGTATTTAGAACACCGGGGAGCTGTTTTT. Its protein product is CASRRIGTGYLEHRGAVF.

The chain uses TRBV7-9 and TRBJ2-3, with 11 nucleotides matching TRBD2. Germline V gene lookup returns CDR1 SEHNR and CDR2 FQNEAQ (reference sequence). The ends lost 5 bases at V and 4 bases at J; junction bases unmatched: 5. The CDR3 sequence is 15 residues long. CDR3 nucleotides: TGTGCCAGCAGCCGTAGCGGGGGGGTAGCAGATACGCAGTATTTT. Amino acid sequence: CASSRSGGVADTQYF.

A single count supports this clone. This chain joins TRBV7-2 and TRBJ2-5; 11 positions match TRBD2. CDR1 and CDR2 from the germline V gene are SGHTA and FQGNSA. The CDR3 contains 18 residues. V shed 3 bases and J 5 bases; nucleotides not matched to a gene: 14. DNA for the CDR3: TGTGCCAGCAGCTTGTCGGGACTAGCGGATCCCCGGCGGGAGACCCAGTACTTC. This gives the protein CASSLSGLADPRRETQYF.

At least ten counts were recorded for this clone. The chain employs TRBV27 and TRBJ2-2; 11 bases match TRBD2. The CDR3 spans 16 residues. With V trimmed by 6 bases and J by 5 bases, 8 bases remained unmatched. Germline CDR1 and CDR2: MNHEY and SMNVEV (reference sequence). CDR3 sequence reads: CASSRLAGQGTGELFF. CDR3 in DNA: TGTGCCAGCAGCCGACTAGCGGGACAGGGTACCGGGGAGCTGTTTTTT.

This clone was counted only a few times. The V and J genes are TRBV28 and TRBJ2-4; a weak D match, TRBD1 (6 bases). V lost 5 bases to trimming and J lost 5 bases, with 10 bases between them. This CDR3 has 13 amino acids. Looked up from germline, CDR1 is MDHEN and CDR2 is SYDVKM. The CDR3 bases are TGTGCCAGCAGTCCCGGGACACAAAACATTCAGTACTTC. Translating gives CASSPGTQNIQYF.

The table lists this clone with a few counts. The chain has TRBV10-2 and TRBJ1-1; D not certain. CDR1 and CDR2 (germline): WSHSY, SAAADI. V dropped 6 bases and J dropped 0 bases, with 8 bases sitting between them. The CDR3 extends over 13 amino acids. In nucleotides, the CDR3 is TGCGCCAGCAGCCGAGGGATGAACACTGAAGCTTTCTTT. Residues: CASSRGMNTEAFF.

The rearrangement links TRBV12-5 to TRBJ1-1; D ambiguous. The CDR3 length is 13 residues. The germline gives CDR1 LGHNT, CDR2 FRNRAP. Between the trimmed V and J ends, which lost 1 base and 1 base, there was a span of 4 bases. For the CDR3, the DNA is TGTGCTAGTGGTTTGGCCCAGAACACTGAAGCTTTCTTT. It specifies CASGLAQNTEAFF.

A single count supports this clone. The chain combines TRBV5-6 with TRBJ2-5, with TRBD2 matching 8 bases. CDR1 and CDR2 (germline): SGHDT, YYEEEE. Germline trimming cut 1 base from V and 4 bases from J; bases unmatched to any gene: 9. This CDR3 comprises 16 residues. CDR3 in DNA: TGTGCCAGCAGCTTGTCCTACGGGAGGGCTGGAGAGACCCAGTACTTC. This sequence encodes CASSLSYGRAGETQYF.

Here the CDR3 reads CAWSAGQFNTEAFF. In nucleotides, the CDR3 is TGTGCCTGGAGTGCCGGACAGTTTAACACTGAAGCTTTCTTT. This chain joins TRBV30 and TRBJ1-1, with a weak D call TRBD1 (6 bases). Germline loops: CDR1 GTSNPN, CDR2 SVGIG (reference sequence). Trimming shortened V by 1 base and J by 2 bases, and 11 bases separated the two germline ends. The length of the CDR3 is 14 residues.

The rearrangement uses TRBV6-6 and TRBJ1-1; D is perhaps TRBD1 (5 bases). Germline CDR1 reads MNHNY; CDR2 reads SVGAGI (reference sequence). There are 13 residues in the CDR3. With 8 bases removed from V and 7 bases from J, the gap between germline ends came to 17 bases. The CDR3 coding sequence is TGTGCCAGCTATTCGCCCGACAGTTTTGAAGCTTTCTTT. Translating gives CASYSPDSFEAFF.

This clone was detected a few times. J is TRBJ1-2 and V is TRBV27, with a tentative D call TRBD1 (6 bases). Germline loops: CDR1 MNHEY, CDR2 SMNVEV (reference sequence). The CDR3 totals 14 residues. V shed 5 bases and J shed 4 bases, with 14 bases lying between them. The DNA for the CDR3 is TGTGCCAGCAGTACCCAGGGGTCCCTCTATGGCTACACCTTC. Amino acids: CASSTQGSLYGYTF.

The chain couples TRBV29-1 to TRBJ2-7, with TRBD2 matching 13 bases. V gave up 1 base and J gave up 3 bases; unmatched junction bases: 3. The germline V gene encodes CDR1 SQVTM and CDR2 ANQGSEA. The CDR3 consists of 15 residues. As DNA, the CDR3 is TGCAGCGTTGAAGGGACTAGCGGGAGCTTCTACGAGCAGTACTTC. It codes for CSVEGTSGSFYEQYF.

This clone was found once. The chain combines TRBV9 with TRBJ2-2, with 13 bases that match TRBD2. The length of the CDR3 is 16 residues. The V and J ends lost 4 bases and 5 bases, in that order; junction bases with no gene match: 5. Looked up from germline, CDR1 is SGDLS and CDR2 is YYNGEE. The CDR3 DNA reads TGTGCCAGCAGCCCCCGGACTAGCGGGGGAACCGGGGAGCTGTTTTTT. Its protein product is CASSPRTSGGTGELFF.

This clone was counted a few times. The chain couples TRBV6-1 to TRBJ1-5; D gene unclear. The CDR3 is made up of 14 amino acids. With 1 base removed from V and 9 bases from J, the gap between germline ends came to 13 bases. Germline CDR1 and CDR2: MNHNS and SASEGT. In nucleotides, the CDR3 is TGTGCCAGCAGTGAAGGGGCAGGCCCACGGCCCCAGCATTTT. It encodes CASSEGAGPRPQHF.

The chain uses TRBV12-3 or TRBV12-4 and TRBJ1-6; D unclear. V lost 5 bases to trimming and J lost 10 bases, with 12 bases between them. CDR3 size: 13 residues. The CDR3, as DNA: TGTGCCAGCAGTCCCCGGGAGGGCTCACCCCTCCACTTT. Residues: CASSPREGSPLHF.

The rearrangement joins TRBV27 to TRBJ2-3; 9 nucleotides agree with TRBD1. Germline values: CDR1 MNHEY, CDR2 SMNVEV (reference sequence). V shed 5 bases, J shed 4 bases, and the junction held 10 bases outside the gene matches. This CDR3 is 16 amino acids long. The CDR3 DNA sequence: TGTGCCAGCAGTCCGGGACAGGGTCGTTGGTCAGATACGCAGTATTTT. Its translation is CASSPGQGRWSDTQYF.

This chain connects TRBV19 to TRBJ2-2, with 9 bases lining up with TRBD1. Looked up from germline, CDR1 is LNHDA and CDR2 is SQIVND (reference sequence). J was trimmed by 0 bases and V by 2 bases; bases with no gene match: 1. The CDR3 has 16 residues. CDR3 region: CASSIRQGANTGELFF. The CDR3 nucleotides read TGTGCCAGTAGTATACGACAGGGGGCGAACACCGGGGAGCTGTTTTTT.

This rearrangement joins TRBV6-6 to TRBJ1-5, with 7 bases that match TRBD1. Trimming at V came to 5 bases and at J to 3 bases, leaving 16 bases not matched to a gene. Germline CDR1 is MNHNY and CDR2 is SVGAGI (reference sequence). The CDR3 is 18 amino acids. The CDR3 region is CASSPAFEKQGPNQPQHF. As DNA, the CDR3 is TGTGCCAGCAGTCCGGCATTTGAAAAACAGGGGCCCAATCAGCCCCAGCATTTT.

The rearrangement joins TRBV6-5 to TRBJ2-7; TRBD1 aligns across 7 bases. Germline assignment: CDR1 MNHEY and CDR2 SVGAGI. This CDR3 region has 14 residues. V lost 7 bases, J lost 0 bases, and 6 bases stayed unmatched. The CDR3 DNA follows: TGTGCCAGCACTAGGGGGCTTCCCTCCTACGAGCAGTACTTC. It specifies CASTRGLPSYEQYF.